The clone carrying this T cell receptor (beta chain) has only one observation. This specimen belongs to a study of blood T cell repertoires in COVID-19. Study background: From T cells, B-cell-depleted T cells, or PBMCs came the material, which was cDNA or gDNA.

Profiling relied on immunoSEQ multiplex PCR, and the TCRdb table lists in-frame clones only, not all of them. The sample has 70,000 or so clones, 82% seen once. Germline V lookup: CDR1 SGHRS, CDR2 YFSETQ. This CDR3 contains 14 residues. V trimming: 4 bases; J trimming: 10 bases; junction bases outside the gene matches: 11. This clonotype originated in a human donor in a cohort sampled during active COVID-19. The sequenced sample consisted of peripheral blood. The V call is TRBV5-1, the J call TRBJ2-3; 8 nucleotides agree with TRBD1. The CDR3 bases are TGCGCCAGCAGCCAGACCGGACAGGGTACACCGCAGTATTTT. This translates into CASSQTGQGTPQYF.